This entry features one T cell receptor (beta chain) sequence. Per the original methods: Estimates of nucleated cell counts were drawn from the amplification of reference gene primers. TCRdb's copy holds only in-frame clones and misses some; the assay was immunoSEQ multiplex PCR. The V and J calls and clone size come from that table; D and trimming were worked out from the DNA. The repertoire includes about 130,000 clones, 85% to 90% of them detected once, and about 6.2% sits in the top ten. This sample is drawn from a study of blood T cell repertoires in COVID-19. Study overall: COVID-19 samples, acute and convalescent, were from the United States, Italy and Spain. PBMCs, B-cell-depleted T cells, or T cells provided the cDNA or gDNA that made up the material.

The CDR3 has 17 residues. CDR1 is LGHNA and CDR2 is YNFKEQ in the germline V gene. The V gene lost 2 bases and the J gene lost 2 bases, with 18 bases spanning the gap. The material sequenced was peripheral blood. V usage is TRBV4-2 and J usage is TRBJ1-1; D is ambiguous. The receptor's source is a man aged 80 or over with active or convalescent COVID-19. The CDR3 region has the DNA TGTGCCAGCAGCCAACGCATAGAACAGAGAGAAAACACTGAAGCTTTCTTT. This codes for CASSQRIEQRENTEAFF.